What follows are 15 T cell receptor beta chains derived from one specimen sequenced in a study of T cells after yellow fever vaccination. TCRdb used MiXCR to reprocess the 5' RACE reads, holding one entry per CDR3 protein. The data show 610,000 or so distinct CDR3 sequences, with 9% to 15% seen just once and 14% to 15% held by the top ten. The sequencing here drew on PBMCs, taken on the day of the yellow fever booster vaccination. The receptors come from a man under 40 who received the YFV17D yellow fever vaccine.

The chain recombines TRBV20-1 with TRBJ1-5; D unresolved. Germline CDR1 DFQATT, CDR2 SNEGSKA (reference sequence). The CDR3 length is 14 residues. Trimming took 5 bases from V and 0 from J, leaving 11 bases between them. The CDR3 DNA follows: TGCAGTGCTCGGACCAGTCATAGCAATCAGCCCCAGCATTTT. Amino acid sequence: CSARTSHSNQPQHF.

In this sample, this clonotype turned up a few times. J is TRBJ1-2 and V is TRBV3-1; a possible D gene is TRBD1 (5 bases). The CDR3 has 13 residues. V was shortened by 7 bases and J by 7 bases, with 16 bases between the two germline ends. Germline assignment: CDR1 LGHDT and CDR2 YNNKEL (reference sequence). CDR3 nucleotides: TGTGCCAGCAAACGGACAAGGGGAGGTGGCTACACCTTC. It is translated as CASKRTRGGGYTF.

Only a few counts were recorded for this clonotype. The V call is TRBV29-1, the J call TRBJ2-1; TRBD1 matches at 8 bases. The CDR3 is made up of 15 amino acids. V lost 4 bases and J lost 6; bases outside the gene matches: 11. CDR1 is SQVTM and CDR2 is ANQGSEA in the germline V gene. In DNA form, the CDR3 reads TGCAGCGTTGGGGCCCAGGGGGCCTCTCTCAATGAGCAGTTCTTC. It translates to CSVGAQGASLNEQFF.

The table lists this clonotype with many counts. This chain links TRBV7-2 with TRBJ2-7, with TRBD1 identical over 7 bases. The CDR3 contains 16 residues. J lost 6 bases, V lost 2 bases, and 13 bases had no gene match. Per germline, CDR1 SGHTA and CDR2 FQGNSA. The CDR3 DNA sequence: TGTGCCAGCAGCTTACATTCAGGGGGTATTGCCAGCGAGCAGTACTTC. It yields the protein CASSLHSGGIASEQYF. Filled out from reference TRBV7-2 and TRBJ2-7, the complete variable domain reads GAGVSQSPSNKVTEKGKDVELRCDPISGHTALYWYRQSLGQGLEFLIYFQGNSAPDKSGLPSDRFSAERTGGSVSTLTIQRTQQEDSAVYLCASSLHSGGIASEQYFGPGTRLTVT.

This chain connects TRBV7-9 to TRBJ2-1; D is perhaps TRBD1 (6 bases). The germline CDR1 and CDR2 sequences are SEHNR and FQNEAQ (reference sequence). CDR3 length: 16 amino acids. Trimming removed 6 bases from V and 5 bases from J, with 20 bases in between. CDR3 bases: TGTGCCAGCAGTTCCAACGAACGGGACAACCACAATGAGCAGTTCTTC. Translation: CASSSNERDNHNEQFF.

The table lists this clonotype with a few counts. This chain's CDR3 is CSAYQAGSNQPQHF. For the CDR3, the DNA is TGCAGTGCTTACCAGGCAGGTAGCAATCAGCCCCAGCATTTT. The V and J genes are TRBV20-1 and TRBJ1-5, with D unresolved. This CDR3 contains 14 residues. V lost 5 bases to trimming and J lost 0 bases, with 11 bases between them. The V gene's germline CDR1 is DFQATT and CDR2 SNEGSKA (reference sequence).

The chain couples TRBV20-1 to TRBJ2-1, with 11 bases identical to TRBD2. The CDR3 has 19 amino acids. V lost 3 bases, J lost 0 bases, and 13 bases stayed unmatched. The germline V gene has CDR1 DFQATT and CDR2 SNEGSKA (reference sequence). The CDR3 reads CSARIIPGLAVSSYNEQFF. The CDR3 coding sequence is TGCAGTGCTAGGATTATACCGGGACTAGCGGTAAGCTCCTACAATGAGCAGTTCTTC.

The chain is built from TRBV4-3 and TRBJ1-4; weak D call: TRBD1 (5 bases). This CDR3 contains 15 residues. The V end was cut by 5 bases, the J end by 8 bases, with 18 bases between. Germline assignment: CDR1 LGHNA and CDR2 YSLEER. The CDR3 here is CASSLSTRGVEKLFF. CDR3 in DNA: TGCGCCAGCAGCTTATCGACCCGAGGGGTCGAAAAACTGTTTTTT.

The chain joins TRBV20-1 to TRBJ2-1; the match to TRBD1 covers 10 bases. CDR1 and CDR2 (germline): DFQATT, SNEGSKA (reference sequence). The junction had 4 bases not matched to a gene; V was cut back by 4 bases and J by 4 bases. The CDR3 loop spans 14 amino acids. CDR3 residues: CSAKGDRGYNEQFF. In DNA, the CDR3 is TGCAGTGCTAAGGGGGACAGGGGATACAATGAGCAGTTCTTC.

The J gene is TRBJ2-2, the V gene TRBV11-3; TRBD1 might be the D (6 bases). V was pared by 4 bases and J by 9 bases, with 9 bases between. Germline V gives CDR1 SGHNT, CDR2 YENEEA. The CDR3 length is 12 residues. The CDR3 sequence: CASSYDRRELFF. The CDR3 DNA reads as TGTGCCAGCAGCTATGACAGGAGGGAGCTGTTTTTT.

Ten or more counts support this clonotype. This chain links TRBV14 with TRBJ2-1; 10 positions match TRBD2. The CDR3 contains 15 residues. Germline lookup yields CDR1 SGHDN and CDR2 FVKESK. The V gene end was trimmed by 0 bases and the J gene end by 5 bases; junction bases not matched to a gene: 1. The CDR3 reads CASSQELAGNNEQFF. In DNA form, the CDR3 reads TGTGCCAGCAGCCAAGAACTAGCGGGGAACAATGAGCAGTTCTTC.

This clonotype was observed a few times. The chain carries TRBV5-1 and TRBJ1-5; possible D gene TRBD1, 5 bases. Looked up from germline, CDR1 is SGHRS and CDR2 is YFSETQ. Between the trimmed V and J ends, which lost 4 bases and 8 bases, there was a span of 13 bases. The CDR3 loop spans 13 amino acids. The CDR3, as DNA: TGCGCCAGCAGCCCACGGGGCCCCGAGCCCCAGCATTTT. Protein sequence: CASSPRGPEPQHF.

This chain joins TRBV11-2 and TRBJ2-3; the D is unclear. There are 16 residues in the CDR3. The V gene lost 3 bases and the J gene lost 3 bases, with 16 bases spanning the gap. Germline V gene data show CDR1 as SGHAT and CDR2 as FQNNGV. The CDR3 bases are TGTGCCAGCAGCTTTACAGCTAAGCTAGTAACAGATACGCAGTATTTT. This codes for CASSFTAKLVTDTQYF.

The chain combines TRBV19 with TRBJ2-3; the D is unclear. This CDR3 comprises 13 residues. The germline V gene has CDR1 LNHDA and CDR2 SQIVND (reference sequence). V was shortened by 8 bases and J by 0 bases, with 9 bases between the two germline ends. The CDR3, as DNA: TGTGCCAGTCGATTTGCTAGCACAGATACGCAGTATTTT. It yields the protein CASRFASTDTQYF.

This clonotype has only a few counts. V usage is TRBV12-3 or TRBV12-4 and J usage is TRBJ1-1; 9 bases are shared with TRBD1. There are 15 residues in the CDR3. The ends lost 4 bases at V and 5 bases at J; junction bases unmatched: 8. The CDR3 is CASSSSGTGSTEAFF. The DNA of the CDR3 is TGTGCCAGCAGTTCATCCGGGACAGGGAGTACTGAAGCTTTCTTT.